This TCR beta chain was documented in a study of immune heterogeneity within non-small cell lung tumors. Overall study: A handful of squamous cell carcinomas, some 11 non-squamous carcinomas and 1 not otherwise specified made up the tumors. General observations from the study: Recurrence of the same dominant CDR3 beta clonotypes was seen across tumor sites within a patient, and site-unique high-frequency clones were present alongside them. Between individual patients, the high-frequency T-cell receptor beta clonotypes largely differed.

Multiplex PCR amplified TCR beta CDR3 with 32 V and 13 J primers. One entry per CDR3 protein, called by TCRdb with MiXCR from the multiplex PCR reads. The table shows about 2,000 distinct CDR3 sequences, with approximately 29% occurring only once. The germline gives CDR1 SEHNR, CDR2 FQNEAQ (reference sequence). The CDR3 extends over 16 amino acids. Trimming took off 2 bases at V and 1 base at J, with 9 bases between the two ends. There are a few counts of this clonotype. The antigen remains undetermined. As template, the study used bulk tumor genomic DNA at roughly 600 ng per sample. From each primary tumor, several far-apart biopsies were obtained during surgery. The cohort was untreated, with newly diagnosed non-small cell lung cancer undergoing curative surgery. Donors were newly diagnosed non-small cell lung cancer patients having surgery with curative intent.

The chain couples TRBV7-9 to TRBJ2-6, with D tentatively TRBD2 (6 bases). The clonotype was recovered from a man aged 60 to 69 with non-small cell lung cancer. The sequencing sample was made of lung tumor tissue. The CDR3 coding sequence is TGTGCCAGCAGCTTAACCGGAGGGTCTGGGGCCAACGTCCTGACTTTC. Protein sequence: CASSLTGGSGANVLTF.